Given below is one T cell receptor beta chain in context. As yet, its antigen is unknown. This PCR relied on a set of 60 Vbeta primers and 13 Jbeta primers. Clones were sequenced by immunoSEQ multiplex PCR, and TCRdb holds only the in-frame ones, with some missing. The sample records about 94,000 clones, about four fifths being singletons. The data were taken from a study of cytomegalovirus exposure and HLA in healthy donors. Findings and caveats of the study: According to a later analysis, most TCR beta chains associated with CMV appeared HLA-restricted. The study reported that TCR beta sequences accurately predicted HLA-A and HLA-B alleles in most subjects. Compared with the roughly 700-donor mean, an Asian-associated ancestry cluster reportedly had fewer N-insertions, according to a later analysis.

Trimming stripped 6 bases from V and 4 bases from J, with 12 bases between. In germline, CDR1 is LNHNV, CDR2 YYDKDF (reference sequence). This CDR3 region has 13 residues. The TCR was taken from a woman aged 35 to 49 in good health and CMV-seronegative. Sequenced sample: PBMCs. The V and J genes are TRBV15 and TRBJ1-2, with D perhaps matching TRBD1 (5 bases). CDR3 nucleotides: TGTGCCACCAGTACCTGGGGCCTCTATGGCTACACCTTC. Protein product: CATSTWGLYGYTF.